This T cell receptor beta chain was documented in a study of blood T cell repertoires in COVID-19. TCRdb's table, derived via immunoSEQ multiplex PCR, lists solely in-frame clones and lacks some. This table has 250,000 to 350,000 clones, around 90% appearing once. Sequencing was carried out using peripheral blood. The sequence was obtained from a woman in her thirties or forties who had recovered from COVID-19.

CDR3 sequence (DNA): TGTGCCAGCTCACCACTAGCGGGAGGGCCCCCCGGGGAGCTGTTTTTT. Translation: CASSPLAGGPPGELFF. The V and J genes are TRBV18 and TRBJ2-2, with 11 bases fitting TRBD2. This CDR3 is 16 amino acids long. CDR1 and CDR2 from the germline V gene are KGHSH and LQKENI. The V and J ends lost 1 base and 6 bases, in that order; junction bases with no gene match: 4.